This is a list of T cell receptor beta chains from one sample in a study of CXCR3-negative and CXCR3-positive naive CD8 T cells. TCRdb re-called the 5' RACE reads; every CDR3 protein appears as one record, without DNA. The sample table includes 75,000 to 100,000 distinct CDR3 sequences. Sequencing was done on a sample of naive CXCR3+ CD8+ T cells from blood. The source of these receptors is a human donor in good health. Some clones in this sample may be carry-over from other donors' samples. Both conserved end residues are part of each CDR3. Each record gives: J gene, V gene, CDR3 protein.

TRBJ2-1 TRBV7-3 CASSDATKGEQFF
TRBJ2-1 TRBV29-1 CSVPGGDEQFF
TRBJ2-6 TRBV5-1 CASSSKDDRGPYFGANVLTF
TRBJ2-3 TRBV6-5 CASSFAGYGVDTQYF
TRBJ2-3 TRBV28 CASSGDAADTQYF
TRBJ2-7 TRBV28 CASSFDGSYEQYF
TRBJ2-7 TRBV29-1 CSVDVIEQGYEQYF
TRBJ2-1 TRBV28 CASRGGTVLAGLNNEQFF
TRBJ2-5 TRBV7-2 CASNSLVGGNQETQYF
TRBJ2-1 TRBV20-1 CSARELENEQFF
TRBJ1-2 TRBV29-1 CSVDEGEGYTF
TRBJ2-4 TRBV4-3 CASSQGTGTSGLQYF
TRBJ2-1 TRBV6-6 CASRGDRGLSYNEQFF
TRBJ2-7 TRBV28 CASSLGTGQYEQYF
TRBJ2-7 TRBV9 CASSVGGLADYEQYF
TRBJ2-1 TRBV29-1 CSVDGTSGGDEQFF
TRBJ2-1 TRBV11-2 CASSYQSDSSFYGEQFF
TRBJ2-2 TRBV20-1 CSARGIAGDGTGELFF
TRBJ2-5 TRBV14 CASSQEIAQETQYF
TRBJ1-5 TRBV20-1 CSARGSRGQGNQPQHF
TRBJ1-5 TRBV6-6 CASRMDQPQHF
TRBJ1-5 TRBV6-2/TRBV6-3 CASSYGLGGPRLDQPQHF
TRBJ1-1 TRBV12-3/TRBV12-4 CASTGPGTEAFF
TRBJ2-7 TRBV11-3 CASSLSGSPSYEQYF
TRBJ2-4 TRBV7-2 CASSLSAAILAKNIQYF
TRBJ2-7 TRBV7-9 CASSLDGTVSYEQYF
TRBJ1-2 TRBV2 CARKDRGLYGYTF
TRBJ2-5 TRBV7-9 CASSSLAGGKETQYF
TRBJ2-1 TRBV30 CAWITGTSIYNEQFF
TRBJ1-2 TRBV7-9 CASSSGQGGHYGYTF
TRBJ1-6 TRBV12-3/TRBV12-4 CASRGGSYNSPLHF
TRBJ2-2 TRBV7-9 CASEGGSNTGELFF